This T cell receptor beta chain was retrieved from a study of T cell repertoires in cytomegalovirus infection. About the research overall: Based on public TCR beta signatures, there were indications of CMV infection and of a matching HLA type. Overall study results and limits: Clonotypes of TCR beta that were HLA-C-restricted and CMV-specific dominated the ex vivo response. Cumulative frequency (of public TCR beta family members) identified carriers of CMV plus the relevant HLA.

Using its own MiXCR run on the reads, TCRdb lists one record per CDR3 protein. The sample lists more than 250,000 distinct CDR3 sequences, about an eighth occurring once. There are many counts of this clonotype. Its cognate antigen is unknown. There are 16 residues in the CDR3. In germline, CDR1 is LGHDT, CDR2 YNNKEL (reference sequence). Trimming removed 1 base from V and 4 bases from J, with 16 bases in between. The chain recombines TRBV3-1 with TRBJ1-2; D might be TRBD1 (5 bases). The sequence derives from a human donor in good health (CMV status not recorded). Some clones in this sample may be carry-over from other donors' samples. Sample: PBMCs. CDR3 DNA: TGTGCCAGCAGCCAAGGATTCAGGGCCCCTAGCTATGGCTACACCTTC. It specifies CASSQGFRAPSYGYTF.